This T cell receptor beta chain was profiled in a study of cytomegalovirus exposure and HLA in healthy donors. A note on this clone: Its specificity is unknown.

The PCR employed 60 Vbeta primers together with 13 Jbeta primers. Clones were read by immunoSEQ multiplex PCR, and TCRdb kept only the in-frame ones, dropping some. The data hold some 150,000 clones, with about 78% observed a single time. The germline V gene encodes CDR1 SGHNT and CDR2 YYREEE (reference sequence). V was cut by 4 bases and J by 2 bases, with 11 bases left in between. The CDR3 length is 14 residues. Overall study findings and caveats: CMV serostatus was the only recorded immune exposure for donors. Most CMV-associated TCR beta chains appeared HLA-restricted in a later analysis. Generally TCR sequences proved uncommon, though certain public TCRs appeared in numerous donors.

The receptor comes from a man aged 50-60 years in good health and CMV-seropositive. J is TRBJ2-3 and V is TRBV5-4; TRBD1 is a possible D gene (6 bases). Sequencing input: PBMCs. CDR3 protein: CASSPGQLTDTQYF. DNA of the CDR3: TGTGCCAGCAGCCCCGGACAGCTCACAGATACGCAGTATTTT.